This T cell receptor beta chain is from a study of T cell responses to AZD1222 COVID-19 vaccine. At the level of the study: Second doses that came at about 4 or about 12 weeks were put together. Findings of the study overall: Spike was spanned by vaccine-associated CD4 TCRs, with dominance at 160-218 and 743-854. Mostly white British, mostly female donors; authors suggested clonal diversity may be underestimated. The study sampled repertoires only after the peak T cell response.

This table comes from immunoSEQ multiplex PCR, and its TCRdb copy is limited to in-frame clones, with some not included. Here the sample spans 150,000 or so clones, roughly nine tenths being singletons. This clone appeared a few times. What it binds is not known. Trimming removed 6 bases at V and 7 bases at J, with 7 bases between. CDR3 length equals 11 residues. Germline V gene data show CDR1 as MNHEY and CDR2 as SVGAGI. The input for sequencing was peripheral blood, taken on day 0 of AZD1222 vaccination. The source is an adult in good health. V is TRBV6-5 and J is TRBJ1-3; D is perhaps TRBD1 (5 bases). As DNA, the CDR3 is TGTGCCAGCAGACGGGGGAACACCATATATTTT. As protein: CASRRGNTIYF.